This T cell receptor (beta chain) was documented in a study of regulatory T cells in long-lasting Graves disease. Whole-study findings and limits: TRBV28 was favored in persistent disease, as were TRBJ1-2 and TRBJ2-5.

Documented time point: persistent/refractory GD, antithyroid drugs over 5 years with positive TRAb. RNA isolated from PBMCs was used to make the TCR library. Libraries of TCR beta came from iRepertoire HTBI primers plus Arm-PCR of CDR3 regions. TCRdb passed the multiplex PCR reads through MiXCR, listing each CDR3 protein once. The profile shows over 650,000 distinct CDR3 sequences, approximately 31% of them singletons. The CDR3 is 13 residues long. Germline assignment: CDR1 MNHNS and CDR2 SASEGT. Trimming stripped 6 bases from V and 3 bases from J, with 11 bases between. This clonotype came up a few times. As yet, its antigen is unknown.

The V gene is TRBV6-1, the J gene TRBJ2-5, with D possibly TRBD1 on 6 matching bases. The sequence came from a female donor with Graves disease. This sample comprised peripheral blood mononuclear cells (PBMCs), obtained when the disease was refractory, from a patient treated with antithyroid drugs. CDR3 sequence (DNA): TGTGCCAGCAGGGTACAGGGAGAAGAGACCCAGTACTTC. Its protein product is CASRVQGEETQYF.